The source of this TCR beta chain is a study of shared clonotypes between healthy human individuals. Whole-study findings and limits: Naive CD4 clonotype sharing across a few donors was approximately 5.2%.

A note on this clone: Antigen: not known.

Measured with immunoSEQ multiplex PCR; TCRdb has only the in-frame clones, and not every one. Of around 2.5 million clones listed, approximately 94% are singletons. The CDR3 length is 21 residues. The V end lost 3 bases, the J end lost 4 bases, and 28 bases lay between the germline ends. CDR1 is MNHEY and CDR2 is SMNVEV in the germline V gene (reference sequence). This TCR was sampled from a young man in good health. Some clones in this sample may be carry-over from other donors' samples. The specimen was naive CD4+ T cells from PBMCs. Stated subset: CD45RA+ positively selected. The chain joins TRBV27 to TRBJ1-6; D is possibly TRBD1 (6 bases). CDR3 sequence reads: CASSFSTLDRSRRGYNSPLHF. The CDR3 DNA reads TGTGCCAGCAGTTTTTCAACTTTGGACAGATCGCGCCGCGGATATAATTCACCCCTCCACTTT.